Each of the 4 T cell receptor beta chains below was sequenced from the same sample in a study of blood T cells in healthy people across ages (dated by TCRdb to between 2014 and 2017). Library preparation employed 5' RACE. TCRdb names Illumina HiSeq 2500 as the instrument used. A second 7 to 11 cycle PCR used a sample-barcoded 5' primer and a J-beta primer mix. TCRdb reprocessed the public reads (quality trimming at Q25 with fastp, clone calling with MiXCR) and kept in-frame beta chains. Rows are combined by CDR3 protein, so each entry shows the most common genes and DNA. For this sample the table gives over 600,000 distinct CDR3 sequences, of which around 41% were detected only once. Around 30% of the sample is taken by the ten largest. Sample: blood. Receptor source: an elderly man in good health.

This clonotype was seen repeatedly, ten times or more. The J gene is TRBJ2-3, the V gene TRBV4-1; TRBD1 matches 7 bases. The germline V gene encodes CDR1 MGHRA and CDR2 YSYEKL. CDR3 length equals 14 residues. J was trimmed by 8 bases and V by 2 bases; bases with no gene match: 7. CDR3 sequence (DNA): TGCGCCAGCAGCCAACTGGGACAGATTGGTACGCAGTATTTT. As protein: CASSQLGQIGTQYF.

The V gene is TRBV12-3 or TRBV12-4, the J gene TRBJ2-5, with D unclear. The CDR3 extends over 12 amino acids. Trimming left V 6 bases short and J 10 bases short, with 15 bases between. The CDR3 DNA reads TGTGCCAGCAGCGTGAGAGTAGATGTCCAGTACTTC. This gives the protein CASSVRVDVQYF.

This clonotype occurred a few times. Here the CDR3 reads CASSQDGLAGGGEQYF. The CDR3, as DNA: TGCGCCAGCAGCCAGGACGGACTAGCGGGAGGAGGAGAGCAGTACTTC. The chain employs TRBV5-1 and TRBJ2-7; 14 bases align to TRBD2. Looked up from germline, CDR1 is SGHRS and CDR2 is YFSETQ. The CDR3 has 16 amino acids. J lost 7 bases, V lost 4 bases, and 10 bases had no gene match.

V gene TRBV4-3 combines with J gene TRBJ2-7, with 11 bases aligning to TRBD2. This CDR3 region has 19 residues. Germline-derived CDR1 and CDR2 are LGHNA and YSLEER. V was pared by 1 base and J by 0 bases, with 11 bases of the junction left unmatched. The CDR3 spells CASSQGPLAGGAFSYEQYF. CDR3 coding DNA: TGCGCCAGCAGCCAAGGCCCCCTAGCGGGGGGCGCATTCTCCTACGAGCAGTACTTC.